The 18 T cell receptor beta chains in this list originate from one sample, sequenced in a study of cytomegalovirus exposure and HLA in healthy donors. PCR used 60 Vbeta primers and 13 Jbeta primers. Some clones are missing from TCRdb's copy, which holds only in-frame ones; the method was immunoSEQ multiplex PCR. Of some 270,000 clones in the sample, 80% to 95% were seen once. Sequenced input: PBMCs. These receptors all stem from a girl aged 2 to 9 in good health and CMV-seronegative.

A remark on this clone: At the DNA level, this CDR3 is encoded by other sequences in the same sample as well. V is TRBV28 and J is TRBJ2-7; D ambiguous. The CDR3 runs to 13 residues. Germline V CDR1 and CDR2: MDHEN, SYDVKM. V was shortened by 3 bases and J by 0 bases, with 6 bases between the two germline ends. The CDR3 spells CASSFPVSYEQYF. CDR3 DNA sequence: TGTGCCAGCAGTTTTCCAGTCTCCTACGAGCAGTACTTC. The full variable domain, rest sourced from reference TRBV28 and TRBJ2-7, is DVKVTQSSRYLVKRTGEKVFLECVQDMDHENMFWYRQDPGLGLRLIYFSYDVKMKEKGDIPEGYSVSREKKERFSLILESASTNQTSMYLCASSFPVSYEQYFGPGTRLTVT.

The V and J genes are TRBV7-8 and TRBJ1-4; D ambiguous. CDR1 SGHVS and CDR2 FQNEAQ come from the germline V gene. The CDR3 runs to 14 residues. The V end was cut by 2 bases, the J end by 3 bases, with 7 bases between. For the CDR3, the DNA is TGTGCCAGCAGCTTAAGGGAGGCTAATGAAAAACTGTTTTTT. Translated: CASSLREANEKLFF. Full variable domain (outside the CDR3, taken from reference TRBV7-8 and TRBJ1-4): GAGVSQSPRYKVAKRGQDVALRCDPISGHVSLFWYQQALGQGPEFLTYFQNEAQLDKSGLPSDRFFAERPEGSVSTLKIQRTQQEDSAVYLCASSLREANEKLFFGSGTQLSVL.

This clone was detected only once. For the CDR3, the DNA is TGTGCCAGCAGCTTAATAGGCGGGAGACCCCAAGAGACCCAGTACTTC. The encoded protein is CASSLIGGRPQETQYF. The chain carries TRBV13 and TRBJ2-5; the match to TRBD2 covers 7 bases. The CDR3 loop spans 16 amino acids. Unmatched junction bases numbered 7, after V lost 2 bases and J lost 1 base. CDR1 and CDR2 from the germline V gene are PRHDT and FYEKMQ (reference sequence).

The V call is TRBV7-2, the J call TRBJ2-7; 13 nucleotides align to TRBD2. Germline V lookup: CDR1 SGHTA, CDR2 FQGNSA. CDR3 length equals 15 residues. V dropped 5 bases and J dropped 4; count of bases not matched to a gene: 5. CDR3: CASSGGTSGTYEQYF. The DNA for the CDR3 is TGTGCCAGCAGCGGGGGGACTAGCGGGACTTACGAGCAGTACTTC.

The chain employs TRBV5-4 and TRBJ2-4, with D tentatively TRBD1 (6 bases). Per germline, CDR1 SGHNT and CDR2 YYREEE (reference sequence). The V end lost 4 bases, the J end lost 5 bases, and 10 bases lay between the germline ends. This CDR3 spans 13 amino acids. CDR3: CASSGDNENIQYF. The CDR3 nucleotides read TGTGCCAGCAGCGGGGACAACGAAAACATTCAGTACTTC. The full variable domain, completed using reference TRBV5-4 and TRBJ2-4, is ETGVTQSPTHLIKTRGQQVTLRCSSQSGHNTVSWYQQALGQGPQFIFQYYREEENGRGNFPPRFSGLQFPNYSSELNVNALELDDSALYLCASSGDNENIQYFGAGTRLSVL.

The chain recombines TRBV13 with TRBJ2-4; a possible D gene is TRBD2 (5 bases). CDR1 and CDR2 from the germline V gene are PRHDT and FYEKMQ (reference sequence). V was clipped by 5 bases and J by 3 bases, with 11 bases between them. The CDR3 is 14 residues long. Here the CDR3 DNA reads TGTGCCAGCAGCACCCGGGATTTCAAAAACATTCAGTACTTC. Residues: CASSTRDFKNIQYF.

V gene TRBV7-9 combines with J gene TRBJ1-2, with 9 bases aligning to TRBD1. CDR1 is SEHNR, CDR2 FQNEAQ, per germline (reference sequence). The CDR3 spans 14 residues. The V segment lost 5 bases and the J segment 1 base; nucleotides outside the gene matches: 2. Written as DNA, the CDR3 is TGTGCCAGCAGCGGGGACAGGGTTAACTATGGCTACACCTTC. Its translation is CASSGDRVNYGYTF.

V usage is TRBV25-1 and J usage is TRBJ2-1; TRBD2 is a possible D gene (6 bases). V dropped 6 bases and J dropped 2 bases, with 20 bases sitting between them. This CDR3 region has 17 residues. Germline CDR1 and CDR2: MGHDK and SYGVNS. Here the CDR3 DNA reads TGTGCCAGCAGACCGTCCGGTTTCGGGAGACCCTACAATGAGCAGTTCTTC. This encodes CASRPSGFGRPYNEQFF.

The rearrangement joins TRBV11-2 to TRBJ1-2; 11 bases line up with TRBD1. This CDR3 region has 14 residues. V shed 11 bases, J shed 8 bases, and the junction held 13 bases outside the gene matches. Germline V gene lookup returns CDR1 SGHAT and CDR2 FQNNGV. For the CDR3, the DNA is TGTGCCTCCTGGAATGGACAGGGGGCTAGGGGCTACACCTTC. Amino acid sequence: CASWNGQGARGYTF.

The DNA of the CDR3 is TGTGCCAGCAGCGTAGCCGGGACTACACAAGAGACCCAGTACTTC. This sequence encodes CASSVAGTTQETQYF. The rearrangement uses TRBV9 and TRBJ2-5, with 7 bases matching TRBD2. This CDR3 is built from 15 residues. V was clipped by 0 bases and J by 2 bases; unmatched bases: 4. Germline assignment: CDR1 SGDLS and CDR2 YYNGEE.

This clone was observed a single time. The rearrangement links TRBV30 to TRBJ1-4; 9 bases agree with TRBD1. Germline-derived CDR1 and CDR2 are GTSNPN and SVGIG (reference sequence). With V trimmed by 2 bases and J by 5 bases, 3 bases remained unmatched. The CDR3 extends over 14 amino acids. The CDR3 sequence is CAWSSGTGNEKLFF. CDR3 in DNA: TGTGCCTGGAGTTCCGGGACAGGGAATGAAAAACTGTTTTTT.

This clone was detected only once. The chain recombines TRBV7-9 with TRBJ1-1; TRBD1 matches 9 bases. The junction had 12 bases not matched to a gene; V was cut back by 0 bases and J by 1 base. This CDR3 contains 19 residues. Germline V gives CDR1 SEHNR, CDR2 FQNEAQ (reference sequence). As DNA, the CDR3 is TGTGCCAGCAGCTTAGCTCGGGAAATCAGGGACAGGGCGAACACTGAAGCTTTCTTT. Protein sequence: CASSLAREIRDRANTEAFF.

The gene calls are TRBV28 and TRBJ2-3; D possibly corresponds to TRBD1 (5 bases). Germline V CDR1 and CDR2: MDHEN, SYDVKM. The CDR3 totals 12 residues. With 3 bases removed from V and 6 bases from J, the gap between germline ends came to 7 bases. The CDR3 coding sequence is TGTGCCAGCAGTTTCCACAGGGATACGCAGTATTTT. Its translation is CASSFHRDTQYF.

The rearrangement uses TRBV5-1 and TRBJ2-7; TRBD1 aligns across 8 bases. The CDR3 consists of 15 residues. The V and J ends lost 6 bases and 4 bases, in that order; junction bases with no gene match: 12. The germline V gene has CDR1 SGHRS and CDR2 YFSETQ. The CDR3 sequence: CASTPAIGQGYEQYF. The CDR3 nucleotides read TGCGCCAGCACCCCGGCTATCGGACAGGGATACGAGCAGTACTTC.

This clone was counted a single time. This chain links TRBV7-2 with TRBJ1-1; a weak D match, TRBD1 (5 bases). Trimming pared 2 bases from V and 4 bases from J, leaving 11 bases between. Looked up from germline, CDR1 is SGHTA and CDR2 is FQGNSA. The CDR3 covers 14 residues. The CDR3 loop is CASSLSGTGTEAFF. In DNA form, the CDR3 reads TGTGCCAGCAGCTTATCCGGGACTGGCACTGAAGCTTTCTTT.

The J gene is TRBJ2-3, the V gene TRBV9; 10 nucleotides match TRBD2. Germline trimming cut 0 bases from V and 2 bases from J; bases unmatched to any gene: 6. The CDR3 totals 17 residues. Germline lookup yields CDR1 SGDLS and CDR2 YYNGEE. This CDR3 reads CASSVDLAGATTDTQYF. CDR3 nucleotides: TGTGCCAGCAGCGTAGATCTAGCGGGGGCCACCACAGATACGCAGTATTTT.

This chain connects TRBV10-1 to TRBJ1-2; 11 positions agree with TRBD1. CDR1 is WNHNN, CDR2 SYGVQD, per germline (reference sequence). The CDR3 spans 14 residues. Trimming at V came to 6 bases and at J to 6 bases, leaving 6 bases not matched to a gene. The CDR3: CASSQDRGQNGYTF. CDR3 coding DNA: TGCGCCAGCAGCCAGGACAGGGGGCAAAATGGCTACACCTTC.

This chain connects TRBV20-1 to TRBJ1-2; D not certain. Trimming removed 7 bases at V and 2 bases at J, with 8 bases between. Per the germline V gene, CDR1 is DFQATT and CDR2 is SNEGSKA (reference sequence). This CDR3 has 11 residues. CDR3 loop: CSGQSNYGYTF. In DNA form, the CDR3 reads TGCAGTGGGCAATCCAACTATGGCTACACCTTC.